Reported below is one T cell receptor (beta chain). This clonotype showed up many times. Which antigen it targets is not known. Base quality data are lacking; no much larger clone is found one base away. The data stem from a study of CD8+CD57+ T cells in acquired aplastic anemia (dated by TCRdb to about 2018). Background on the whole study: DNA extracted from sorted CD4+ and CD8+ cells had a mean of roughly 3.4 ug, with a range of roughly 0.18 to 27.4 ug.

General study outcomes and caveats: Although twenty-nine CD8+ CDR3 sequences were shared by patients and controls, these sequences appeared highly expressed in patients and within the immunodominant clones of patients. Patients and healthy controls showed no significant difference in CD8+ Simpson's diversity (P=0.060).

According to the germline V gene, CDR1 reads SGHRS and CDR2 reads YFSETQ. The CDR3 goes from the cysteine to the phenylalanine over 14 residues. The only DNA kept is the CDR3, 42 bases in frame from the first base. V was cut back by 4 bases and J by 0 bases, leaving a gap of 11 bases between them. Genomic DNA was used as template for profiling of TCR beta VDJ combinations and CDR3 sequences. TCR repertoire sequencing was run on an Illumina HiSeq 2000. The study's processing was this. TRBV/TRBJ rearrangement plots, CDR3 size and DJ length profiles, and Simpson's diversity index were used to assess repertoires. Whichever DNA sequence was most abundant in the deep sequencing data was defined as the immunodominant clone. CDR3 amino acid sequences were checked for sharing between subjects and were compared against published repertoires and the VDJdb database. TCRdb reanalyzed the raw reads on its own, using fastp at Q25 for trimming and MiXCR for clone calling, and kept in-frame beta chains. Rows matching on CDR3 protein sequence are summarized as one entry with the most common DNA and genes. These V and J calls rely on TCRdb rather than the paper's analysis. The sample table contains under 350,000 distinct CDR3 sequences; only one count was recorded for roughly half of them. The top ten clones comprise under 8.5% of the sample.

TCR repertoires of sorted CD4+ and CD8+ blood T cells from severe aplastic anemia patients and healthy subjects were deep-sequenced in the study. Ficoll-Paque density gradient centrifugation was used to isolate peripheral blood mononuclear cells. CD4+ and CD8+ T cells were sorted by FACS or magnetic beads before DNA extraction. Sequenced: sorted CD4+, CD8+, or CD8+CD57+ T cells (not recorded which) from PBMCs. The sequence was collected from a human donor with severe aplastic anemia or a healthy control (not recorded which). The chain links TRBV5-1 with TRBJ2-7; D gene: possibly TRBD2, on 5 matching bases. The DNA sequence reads TGCGCCAGCAGCACGACGGGGTCCTCCTACGAGCAGTACTTC. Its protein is CASSTTGSSYEQYF.